Sequencing of this TCR beta chain was carried out in a study of T-cell reconstitution after alpha-beta-depleted transplantation in children. Germline V lookup: CDR1 LGHNA, CDR2 YSLEER. CDR3 size: 15 residues. Deletions cut 1 base from V and 4 bases from J, with 14 bases between. Study conclusions and caveats: Expanded clones from the graft, numbering several hundred, reportedly supplied alpha-beta T cells about two months after transplant.

Library preparation (for TCRbeta) was performed with unique molecular identifiers. One entry per CDR3 protein, called by TCRdb with MiXCR from the PCR reads. This sample has about 980,000 distinct CDR3 sequences, with about 30% found just once. Only a few counts were recorded for this clonotype. Antigen: not known. The receptor was derived from a boy in the first two years of life who had a stem cell transplant for SCID, so the T cells may come from the graft donor. The chain uses TRBV4-3 and TRBJ2-7, with D tentatively TRBD2 (6 bases). The source was PBMCs, mostly from graft donor cells, collected 360 days after TCRalphabeta/CD19-depleted stem cell transplant. CDR3 sequence: CASSQGAGRVYEQYF. The CDR3, as DNA: TGCGCCAGCAGCCAAGGGGCGGGGAGAGTTTACGAGCAGTACTTC.